This section outlines one T cell receptor beta chain sequence together with its context. It has no known antigen specificity. Base qualities are not recorded, but no much larger clone differs from it by a single base. This entry comes from a study of response to subunit inactivated influenza vaccine (dated by TCRdb to the late 2010s). Concerning the study at large: To follow how T cells responded to a trivalent subunit inactivated influenza vaccine, the researchers relied on deep quantitative profiling of the T cell receptor repertoire. Points the paper makes about the study in general: It was suggested by the authors that each seasonal influenza vaccination may recruit only a limited number of new T cells.

V is reduced by 0 bases and J by 2 bases, leaving a spacing of 18 bases between them. The germline V gene encodes CDR1 SGHRS and CDR2 YFSETQ. Counted from cysteine to phenylalanine, this CDR3 has 17 amino acids. CDR3 DNA only is kept here, 51 bases in frame from base 1. The library was built by means of RT-PCR. Sequenced using an Illumina HiSeq 2500. TCRdb reprocessed the public reads (quality trimming at Q25 with fastp, clone calling with MiXCR) and kept in-frame beta chains. CDR3 protein sequences are deduplicated, and each keeps its most common genes and DNA. For this sample there are hundreds of thousands of distinct CDR3 sequences; approximately 7.1% appear just once. The biggest ten clones account for 10% to 15% of the sample.

The clonotype was recovered from a man aged 50 to 69 who received an inactivated influenza vaccine. Donor details come from another sample of the same person, matched by shared clones. The sample was PBMCs from blood, taken around 25 months after vaccination. This chain is built from TRBV5-1 and TRBJ2-7; a weak D assignment points to TRBD1 (5 bases agree). The CDR3 protein: CASSLGPGKTSTYEQYF. In nucleotides, the sequence is TGCGCCAGCAGCTTGGGTCCAGGGAAGACCTCAACCTACGAGCAGTACTTC.